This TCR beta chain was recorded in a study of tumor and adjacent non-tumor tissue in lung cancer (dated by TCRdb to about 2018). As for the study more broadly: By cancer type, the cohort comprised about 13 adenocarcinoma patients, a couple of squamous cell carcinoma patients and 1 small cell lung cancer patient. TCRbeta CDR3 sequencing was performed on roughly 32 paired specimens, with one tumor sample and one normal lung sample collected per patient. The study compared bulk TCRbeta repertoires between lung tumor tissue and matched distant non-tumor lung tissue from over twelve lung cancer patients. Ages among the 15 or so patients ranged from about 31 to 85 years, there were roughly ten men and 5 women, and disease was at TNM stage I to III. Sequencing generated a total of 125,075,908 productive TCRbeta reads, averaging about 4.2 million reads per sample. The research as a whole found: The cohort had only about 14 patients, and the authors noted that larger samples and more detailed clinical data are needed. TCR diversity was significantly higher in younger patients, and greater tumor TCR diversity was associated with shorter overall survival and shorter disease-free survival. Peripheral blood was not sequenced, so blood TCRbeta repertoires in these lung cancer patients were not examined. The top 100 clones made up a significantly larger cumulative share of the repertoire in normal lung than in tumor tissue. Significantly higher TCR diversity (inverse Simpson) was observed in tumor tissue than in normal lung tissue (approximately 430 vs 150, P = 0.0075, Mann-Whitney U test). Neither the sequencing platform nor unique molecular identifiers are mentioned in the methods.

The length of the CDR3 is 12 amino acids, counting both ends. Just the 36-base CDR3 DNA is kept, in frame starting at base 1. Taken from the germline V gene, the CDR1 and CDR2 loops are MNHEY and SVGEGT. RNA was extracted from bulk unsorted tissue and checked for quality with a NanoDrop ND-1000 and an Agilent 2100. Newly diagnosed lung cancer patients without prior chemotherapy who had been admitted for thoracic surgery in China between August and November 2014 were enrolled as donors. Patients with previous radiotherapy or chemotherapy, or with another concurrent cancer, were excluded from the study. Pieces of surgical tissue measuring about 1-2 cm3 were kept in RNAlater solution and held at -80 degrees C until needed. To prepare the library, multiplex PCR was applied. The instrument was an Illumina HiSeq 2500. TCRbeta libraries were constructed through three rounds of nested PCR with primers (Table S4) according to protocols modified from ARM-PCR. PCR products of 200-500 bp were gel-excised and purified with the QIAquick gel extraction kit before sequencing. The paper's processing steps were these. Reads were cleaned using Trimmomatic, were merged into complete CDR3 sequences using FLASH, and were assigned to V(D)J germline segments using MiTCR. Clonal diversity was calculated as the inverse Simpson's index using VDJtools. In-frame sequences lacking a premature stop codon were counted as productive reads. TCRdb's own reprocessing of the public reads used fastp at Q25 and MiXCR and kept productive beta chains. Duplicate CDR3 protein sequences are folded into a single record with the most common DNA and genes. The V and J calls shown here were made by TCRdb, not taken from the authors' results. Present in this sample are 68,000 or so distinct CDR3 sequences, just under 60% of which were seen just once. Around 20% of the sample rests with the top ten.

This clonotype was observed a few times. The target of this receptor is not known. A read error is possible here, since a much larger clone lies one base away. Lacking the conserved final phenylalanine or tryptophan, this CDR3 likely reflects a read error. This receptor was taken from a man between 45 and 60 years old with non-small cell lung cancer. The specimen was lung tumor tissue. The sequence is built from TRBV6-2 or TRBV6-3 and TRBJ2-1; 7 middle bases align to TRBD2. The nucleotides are TGTGCGTGCGGGAGCTCCTACAATGAGCAGTTCTCC. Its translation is CACGSSYNEQFS.